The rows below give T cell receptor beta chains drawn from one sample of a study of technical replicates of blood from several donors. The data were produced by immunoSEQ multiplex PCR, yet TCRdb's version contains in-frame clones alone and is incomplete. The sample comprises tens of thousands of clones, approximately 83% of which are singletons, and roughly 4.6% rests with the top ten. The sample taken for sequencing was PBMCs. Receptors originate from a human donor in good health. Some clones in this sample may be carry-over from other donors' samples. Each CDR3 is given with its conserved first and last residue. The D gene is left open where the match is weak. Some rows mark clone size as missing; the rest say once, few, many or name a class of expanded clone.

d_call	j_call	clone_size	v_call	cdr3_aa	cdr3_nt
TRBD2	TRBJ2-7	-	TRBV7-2	CASSKGGLAGSEQYF	TGTGCCAGCAGCAAGGGTGGACTAGCGGGGAGCGAGCAGTACTTC
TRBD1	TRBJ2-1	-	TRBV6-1	CASSEQQGRYHEQFF	TGTGCCAGCAGTGAACAACAGGGGCGCTACCATGAGCAGTTCTTC
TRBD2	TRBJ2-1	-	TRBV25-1	CASSESGDYNEQFF	TGTGCCAGCAGTGAAAGCGGGGACTACAATGAGCAGTTCTTC
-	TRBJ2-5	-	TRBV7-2	CASSPEPSETQYF	TGTGCCAGCAGCCCAGAACCCTCGGAGACCCAGTACTTC
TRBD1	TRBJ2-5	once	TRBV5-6	CASSFSDRGPFQETQYF	TGTGCCAGCAGCTTTTCTGACAGGGGGCCGTTCCAAGAGACCCAGTACTTC
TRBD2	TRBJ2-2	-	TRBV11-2	CASSLTSGGTGELFF	TGTGCCAGCAGCTTAACTAGCGGGGGGACCGGGGAGCTGTTTTTT
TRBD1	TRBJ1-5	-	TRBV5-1	CASSLTDRGFNRSNQPQHF	TGCGCCAGCAGCCTTACCGACAGGGGGTTTAATCGGAGCAATCAGCCCCAGCATTTT
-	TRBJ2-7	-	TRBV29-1	CSGRTYYEQYF	TGCAGCGGCAGGACATACTACGAGCAGTACTTC
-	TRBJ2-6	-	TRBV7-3	CASSPRDRGNSGANVLTF	TGTGCCAGCAGCCCGCGGGACAGAGGAAACTCTGGGGCCAACGTCCTGACTTTC
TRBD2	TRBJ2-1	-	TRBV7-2	CASSFGRGSINEQFF	TGTGCCAGCAGCTTCGGTCGCGGGAGTATCAATGAGCAGTTCTTC
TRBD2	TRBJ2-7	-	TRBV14	CASSPFGVRESTYEQYF	TGTGCCAGCAGCCCATTCGGGGTGCGGGAGAGCACCTACGAGCAGTACTTC
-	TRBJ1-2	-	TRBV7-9	CASSLDGRDYGYTF	TGTGCCAGCAGCTTAGACGGCAGGGACTATGGCTACACCTTC
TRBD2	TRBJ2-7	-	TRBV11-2	CASSPLEREGLEQYF	TGTGCCAGCAGCCCCCTGGAGCGGGAGGGCCTCGAGCAGTACTTC
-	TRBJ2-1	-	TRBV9	CASATLPYNEQFF	TGTGCCAGCGCAACCCTACCATACAATGAGCAGTTCTTC
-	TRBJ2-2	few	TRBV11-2	CASSSIRRSTGELFF	TGTGCCAGCAGCTCGATCAGAAGGAGCACCGGGGAGCTGTTTTTT
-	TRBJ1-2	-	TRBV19	CASSMREINYGYTF	TGTGCCAGTAGTATGAGGGAGATTAACTATGGCTACACCTTC
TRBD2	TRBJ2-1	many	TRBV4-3	CASSQDGSGRADEQFF	TGCGCCAGCAGCCAAGATGGCAGCGGGAGGGCGGATGAGCAGTTCTTC
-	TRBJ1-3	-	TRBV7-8	CASSDSRVSGNTIYF	TGTGCCAGCAGCGACAGCAGGGTCAGTGGAAACACCATATATTTT
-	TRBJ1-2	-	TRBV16	CASSQSQQNGYTF	TGTGCCAGCAGCCAATCGCAACAGAATGGCTACACCTTC
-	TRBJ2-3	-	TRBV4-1	CASSQEEVGLVGDTQYF	TGCGCCAGCAGCCAAGAGGAAGTGGGGCTGGTGGGGGATACGCAGTATTTT
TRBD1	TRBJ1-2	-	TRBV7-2	CASSLTGIEGQVYGYTF	TGTGCCAGCAGCTTGACAGGGATAGAGGGGCAAGTGTATGGCTACACCTTC
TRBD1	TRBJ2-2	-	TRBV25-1	CASSVRGQGGELFF	TGTGCCAGCAGTGTCAGGGGGCAAGGCGGGGAGCTGTTTTTT